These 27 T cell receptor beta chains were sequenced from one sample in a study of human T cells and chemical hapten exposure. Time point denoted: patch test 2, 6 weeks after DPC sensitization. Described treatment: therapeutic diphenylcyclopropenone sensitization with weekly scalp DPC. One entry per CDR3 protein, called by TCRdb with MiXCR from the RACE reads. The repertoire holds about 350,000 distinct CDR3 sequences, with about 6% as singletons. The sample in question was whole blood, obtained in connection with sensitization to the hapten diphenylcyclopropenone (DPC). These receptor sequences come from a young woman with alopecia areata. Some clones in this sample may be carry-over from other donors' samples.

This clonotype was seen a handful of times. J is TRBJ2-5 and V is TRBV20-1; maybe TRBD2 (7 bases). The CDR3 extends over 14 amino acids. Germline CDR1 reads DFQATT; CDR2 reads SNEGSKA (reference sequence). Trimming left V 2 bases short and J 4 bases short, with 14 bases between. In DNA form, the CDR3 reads TGCAGTGCTAGAAGTCGGGGGGCCCCAGAGACCCAGTACTTC. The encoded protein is CSARSRGAPETQYF.

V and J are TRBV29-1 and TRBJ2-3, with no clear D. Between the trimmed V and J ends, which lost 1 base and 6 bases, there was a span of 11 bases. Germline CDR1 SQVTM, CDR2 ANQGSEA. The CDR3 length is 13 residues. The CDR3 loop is CSVEAPRRDTQYF. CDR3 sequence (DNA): TGCAGCGTTGAAGCCCCCCGAAGGGATACGCAGTATTTT.

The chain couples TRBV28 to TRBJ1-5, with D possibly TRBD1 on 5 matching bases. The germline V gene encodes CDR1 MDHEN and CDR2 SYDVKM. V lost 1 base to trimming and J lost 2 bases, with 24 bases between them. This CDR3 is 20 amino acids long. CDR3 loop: CASSLFGGTAYGGRNQPQHF. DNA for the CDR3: TGTGCCAGCAGTTTATTTGGGGGGACGGCGTATGGCGGACGCAATCAGCCCCAGCATTTT.

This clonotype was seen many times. In nucleotides, the CDR3 is TGTGCCAGCAGTCCGACTAGCGGGGGGGCCAATGAGCAGTTCTTC. Translating it yields CASSPTSGGANEQFF. V is TRBV5-4 and J is TRBJ2-1; 14 bases agree with TRBD2. Trimming at V came to 5 bases and at J to 6 bases, leaving 4 bases not matched to a gene. The CDR3 runs 15 residues. Germline CDR1 is SGHNT and CDR2 is YYREEE (reference sequence).

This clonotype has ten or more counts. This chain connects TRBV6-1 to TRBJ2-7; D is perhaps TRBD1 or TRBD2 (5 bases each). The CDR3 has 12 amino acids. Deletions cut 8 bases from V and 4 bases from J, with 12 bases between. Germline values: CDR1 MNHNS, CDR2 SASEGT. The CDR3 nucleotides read TGTGCCAGCGGGACCCCGAAGTACGAGCAGTACTTC. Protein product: CASGTPKYEQYF.

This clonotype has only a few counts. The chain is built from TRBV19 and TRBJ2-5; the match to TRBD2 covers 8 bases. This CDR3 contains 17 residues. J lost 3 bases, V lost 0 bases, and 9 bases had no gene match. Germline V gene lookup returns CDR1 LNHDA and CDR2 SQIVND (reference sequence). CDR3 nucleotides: TGTGCCAGTAGTATAGATTTTGGAGGGACTAGTGAAGAGACCCAGTACTTC. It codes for CASSIDFGGTSEETQYF.

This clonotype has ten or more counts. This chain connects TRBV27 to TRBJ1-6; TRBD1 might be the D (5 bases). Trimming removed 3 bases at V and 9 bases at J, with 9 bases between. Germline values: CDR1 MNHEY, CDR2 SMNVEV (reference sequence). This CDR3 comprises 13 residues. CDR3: CASSFGGSSPLHF. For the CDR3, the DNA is TGTGCCAGCAGTTTCGGGGGATCTTCACCCCTCCACTTT.

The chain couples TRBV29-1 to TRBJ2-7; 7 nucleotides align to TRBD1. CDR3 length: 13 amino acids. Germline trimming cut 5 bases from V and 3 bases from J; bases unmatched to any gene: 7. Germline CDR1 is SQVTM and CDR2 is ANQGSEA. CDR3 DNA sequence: TGCAGCGTTAAGGCGTCAGGGGGCTACGAGCAGTACTTC. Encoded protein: CSVKASGGYEQYF.

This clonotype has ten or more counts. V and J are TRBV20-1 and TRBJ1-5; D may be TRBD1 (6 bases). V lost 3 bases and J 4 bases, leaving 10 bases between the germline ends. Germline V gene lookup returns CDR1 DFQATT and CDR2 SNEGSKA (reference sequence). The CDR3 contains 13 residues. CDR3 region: CSASPGANQPQHF. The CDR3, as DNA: TGCAGTGCTAGCCCGGGGGCTAATCAGCCCCAGCATTTT.

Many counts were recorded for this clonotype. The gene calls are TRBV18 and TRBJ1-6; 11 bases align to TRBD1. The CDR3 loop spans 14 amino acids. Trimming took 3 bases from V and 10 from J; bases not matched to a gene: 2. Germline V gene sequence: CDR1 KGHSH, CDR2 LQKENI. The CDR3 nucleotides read TGTGCCAGCTCACCCGGACAGGGGGCCTCACCCCTCCACTTT. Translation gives CASSPGQGASPLHF.

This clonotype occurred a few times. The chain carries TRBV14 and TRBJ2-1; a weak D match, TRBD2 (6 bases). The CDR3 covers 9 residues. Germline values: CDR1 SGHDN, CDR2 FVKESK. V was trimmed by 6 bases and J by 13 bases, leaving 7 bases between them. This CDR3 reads CASRGLQFF. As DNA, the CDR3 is TGTGCCAGCAGGGGACTTCAGTTCTTC.

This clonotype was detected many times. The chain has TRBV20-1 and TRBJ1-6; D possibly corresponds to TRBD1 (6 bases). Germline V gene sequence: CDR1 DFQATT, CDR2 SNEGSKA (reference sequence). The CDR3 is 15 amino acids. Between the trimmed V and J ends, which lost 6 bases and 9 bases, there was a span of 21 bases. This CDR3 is CSALVGGGESSPLHF. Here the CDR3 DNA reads TGCAGTGCCTTAGTGGGAGGGGGGGAAAGTTCACCCCTCCACTTT.

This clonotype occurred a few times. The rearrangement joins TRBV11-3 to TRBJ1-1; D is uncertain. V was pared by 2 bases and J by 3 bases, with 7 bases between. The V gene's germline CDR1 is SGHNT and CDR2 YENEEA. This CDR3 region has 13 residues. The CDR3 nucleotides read TGTGCCAGCAGCTTATTATTCGACACTGAAGCTTTCTTT. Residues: CASSLLFDTEAFF.

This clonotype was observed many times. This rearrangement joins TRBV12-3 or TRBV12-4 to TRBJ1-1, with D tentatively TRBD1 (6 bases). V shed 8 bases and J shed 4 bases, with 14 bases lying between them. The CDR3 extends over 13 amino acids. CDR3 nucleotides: TGTGCCAGCTCTACAGGGTTGAGCACTGAAGCTTTCTTT. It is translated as CASSTGLSTEAFF.

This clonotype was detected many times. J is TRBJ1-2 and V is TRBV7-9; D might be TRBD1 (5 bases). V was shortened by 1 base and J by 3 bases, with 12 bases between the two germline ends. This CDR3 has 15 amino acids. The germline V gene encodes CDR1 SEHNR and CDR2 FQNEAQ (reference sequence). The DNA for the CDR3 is TGTGCCAGCAGCTTAGACGGGGGTGTTCACTATGGCTACACCTTC. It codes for CASSLDGGVHYGYTF.

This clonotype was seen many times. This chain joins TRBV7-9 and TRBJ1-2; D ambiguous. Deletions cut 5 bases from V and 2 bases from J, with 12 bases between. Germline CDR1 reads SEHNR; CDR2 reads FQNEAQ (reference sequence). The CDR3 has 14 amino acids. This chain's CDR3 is CASSPQLINYGYTF. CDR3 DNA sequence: TGTGCCAGCAGCCCCCAGTTAATAAACTATGGCTACACCTTC.

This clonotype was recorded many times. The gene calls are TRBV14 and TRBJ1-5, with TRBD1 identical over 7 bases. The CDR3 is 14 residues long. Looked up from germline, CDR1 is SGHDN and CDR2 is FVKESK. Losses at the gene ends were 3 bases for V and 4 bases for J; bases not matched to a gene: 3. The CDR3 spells CASSQTGKNQPQHF. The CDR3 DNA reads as TGTGCCAGCAGCCAGACAGGGAAGAATCAGCCCCAGCATTTT.

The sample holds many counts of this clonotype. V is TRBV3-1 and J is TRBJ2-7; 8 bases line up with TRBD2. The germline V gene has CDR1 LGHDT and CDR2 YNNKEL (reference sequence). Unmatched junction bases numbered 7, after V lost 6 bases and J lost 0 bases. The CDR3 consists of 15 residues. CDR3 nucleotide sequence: TGTGCCAGCAGTCAGCAGCGGGGGTACTCCTACGAGCAGTACTTC. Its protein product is CASSQQRGYSYEQYF.

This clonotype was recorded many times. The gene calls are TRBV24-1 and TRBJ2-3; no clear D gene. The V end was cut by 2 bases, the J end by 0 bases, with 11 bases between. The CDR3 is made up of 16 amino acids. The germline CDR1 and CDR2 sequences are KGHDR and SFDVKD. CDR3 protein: CATSDSPQSSTDTQYF. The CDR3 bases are TGTGCCACCAGTGATTCGCCGCAGAGTAGCACAGATACGCAGTATTTT.

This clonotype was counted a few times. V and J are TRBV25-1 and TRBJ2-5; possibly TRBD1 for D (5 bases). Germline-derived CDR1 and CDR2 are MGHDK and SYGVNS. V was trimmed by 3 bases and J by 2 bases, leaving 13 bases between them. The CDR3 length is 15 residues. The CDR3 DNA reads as TGTGCCAGCAGTGATGGGGCAGGCGTACAAGAGACCCAGTACTTC. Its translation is CASSDGAGVQETQYF.

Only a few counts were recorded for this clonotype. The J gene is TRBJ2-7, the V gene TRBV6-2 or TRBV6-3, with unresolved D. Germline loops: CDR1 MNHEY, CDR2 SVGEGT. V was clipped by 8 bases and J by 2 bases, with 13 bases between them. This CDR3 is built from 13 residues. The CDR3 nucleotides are TGTGCCAGCGGGAAGGACGTCCCCTACGAGCAGTACTTC. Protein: CASGKDVPYEQYF.

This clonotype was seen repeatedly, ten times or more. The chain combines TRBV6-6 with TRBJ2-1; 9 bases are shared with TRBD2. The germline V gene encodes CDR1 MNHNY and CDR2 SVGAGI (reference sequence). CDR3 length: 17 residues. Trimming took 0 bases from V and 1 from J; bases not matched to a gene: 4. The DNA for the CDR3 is TGTGCCAGCAGTTACTCGGTAGCGGGGGCTTCCTACAATGAGCAGTTCTTC. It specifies CASSYSVAGASYNEQFF.

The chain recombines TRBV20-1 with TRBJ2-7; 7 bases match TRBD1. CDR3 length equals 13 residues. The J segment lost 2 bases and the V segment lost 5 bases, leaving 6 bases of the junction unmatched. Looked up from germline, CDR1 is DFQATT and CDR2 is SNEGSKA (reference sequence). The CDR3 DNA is TGCAGTGCTTACCGGGACAGCACCTACGAGCAGTACTTC. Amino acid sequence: CSAYRDSTYEQYF.

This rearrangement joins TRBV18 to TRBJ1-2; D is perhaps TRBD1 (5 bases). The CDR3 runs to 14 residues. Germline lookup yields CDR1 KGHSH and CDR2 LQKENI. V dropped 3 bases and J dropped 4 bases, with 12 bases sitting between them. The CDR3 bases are TGTGCCAGCTCACCTGGAGGGGCCAGCTATGGCTACACCTTC. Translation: CASSPGGASYGYTF.

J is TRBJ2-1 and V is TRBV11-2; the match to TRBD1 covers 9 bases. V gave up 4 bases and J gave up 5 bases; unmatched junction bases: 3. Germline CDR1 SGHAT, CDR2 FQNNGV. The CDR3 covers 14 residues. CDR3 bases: TGTGCCAGCAGCTCACAGGGGGCCAACAATGAGCAGTTCTTC. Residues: CASSSQGANNEQFF.

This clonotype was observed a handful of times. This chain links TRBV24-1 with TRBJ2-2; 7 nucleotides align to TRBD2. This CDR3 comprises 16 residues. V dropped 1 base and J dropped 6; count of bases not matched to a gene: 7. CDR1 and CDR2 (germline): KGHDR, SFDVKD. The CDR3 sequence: CATSDFEGAGAGELFF. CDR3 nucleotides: TGTGCCACCAGTGATTTCGAGGGCGCGGGGGCCGGGGAGCTGTTTTTT.

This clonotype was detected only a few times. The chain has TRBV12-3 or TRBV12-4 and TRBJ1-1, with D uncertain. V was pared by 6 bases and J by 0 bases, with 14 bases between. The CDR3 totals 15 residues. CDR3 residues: CASRTSPHLNTEAFF. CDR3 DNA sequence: TGTGCCAGCAGAACTAGCCCACATCTGAACACTGAAGCTTTCTTT.